This TCR beta chain was captured in a study of OX40 agonist ivuxolimab in advanced cancers. Study details: The study enrolled dose-escalation patients with hepatocellular carcinoma, melanoma, renal cell or head and neck cancer.

Measured with immunoSEQ multiplex PCR; TCRdb has only the in-frame clones, and not every one. The table lists 45,000 to 50,000 clones, just over 90% of them singletons. This clone was counted between two and nine times. This sample also contains other DNA sequences that code for the same CDR3. V shed 1 base and J shed 2 bases, with 6 bases lying between them. The CDR3 is 13 amino acids. Germline assignment: CDR1 GTSNPN and CDR2 SVGIG (reference sequence). Sequences were derived from CD4+ or CD8+ T cells sorted from blood, sampled in a trial of the OX40 agonist ivuxolimab. The clonotype was recovered from an adult with an advanced solid tumor such as melanoma, head and neck, liver or kidney cancer. The rearrangement links TRBV30 to TRBJ1-5; D uncertain. The CDR3 nucleotides are TGTGCCTGGAGTGGTGGGGGCAATCAGCCCCAGCATTTT. Its translation is CAWSGGGNQPQHF.